Each of the 2 T cell receptor beta chains below was sequenced from the same sample in a study of T cells in Graves' hyperthyroidism and ophthalmopathy. Researchers amplified the TCR beta CDR3 regions from RNA transcripts. First-round RT-PCR with HTBI primers amplified the TCR CDR3 region. TCRdb reanalysed the multiplex PCR reads using MiXCR and keeps one entry per CDR3 protein. The sample shows about 47,000 distinct CDR3 sequences, approximately 58% of them seen only once. Sequenced: peripheral blood or thyroid tissue (not recorded which). Receptor source: a man in his late teens or twenties with Graves' hyperthyroidism.

Notes on this clonotype: Relative to the germline gene, one junction end is altered; a read error may explain this. The chain joins TRBV10-2 to TRBJ2-2, with TRBD2 as a possible D gene (5 bases). This CDR3 has 15 residues. Germline CDR1 WSHSY, CDR2 SAAADI. DNA for the CDR3: TGCGCCAGCAGTGAGGACGGCATGAACACCGGGAAGCTGTTTTTT. It encodes CASSEDGMNTGKLFF.

This clonotype was recorded a few times. The chain carries TRBV20-1 and TRBJ2-7, with 10 positions matching TRBD2. The trim removed 6 bases at V and 2 bases at J, leaving 4 bases unmatched. From germline, CDR1 is DFQATT and CDR2 SNEGSKA (reference sequence). This CDR3 region has 13 residues. The CDR3 DNA reads as TGCAGTGCGGGAGCGGGAGGGCCCTACGAGCAGTACTTC. Translating it yields CSAGAGGPYEQYF.